These 12 T cell receptor beta chains came from one sample sequenced in a study of T cell clonotyping in hematopoietic cell transplantation (dated by TCRdb to about 2021). Interpreted using the paper, the time point label stands for: recipient sample about 28 days before transplant, after cytoreduction. Receptor libraries were prepared by the immunoSEQ multiplex PCR assay. The table was pulled from immuneACCESS by TCRdb, which kept in-frame rearrangements only. Such tables lose some clones; where checked, under half of the loss comes from unresolved V genes, and the rest has no known cause. The sample table shows roughly 5,300 clones, and more than 75% are seen once. Approximately 4% of the sample comes from the top ten. Sequencing used peripheral blood mononuclear cells, obtained before stem cell transplant. These TCRs come from a man between 60 and 75 years old with acute myeloid leukemia. Some clones in this sample may be carry-over from other donors' samples.

The chain carries TRBV19 and TRBJ1-1, with D possibly being TRBD1 (5 bases). This CDR3 is built from 14 residues. V was shortened by 6 bases and J by 2 bases, with 13 bases between the two germline ends. CDR1 is LNHDA and CDR2 is SQIVND in the germline V gene (reference sequence). CDR3 nucleotide sequence: TGTGCCAGTAGGGGGACGATGGCTAACACTGAAGCTTTCTTT. Protein: CASRGTMANTEAFF.

This clone was seen once. DNA of the CDR3: TGTGCCTGGAGTGGACAGTCGAGCACTGAAGCTTTCTTT. It yields the protein CAWSGQSSTEAFF. The J gene is TRBJ1-1, the V gene TRBV30; D may be TRBD1 (5 bases). V gave up 1 base and J gave up 4 bases, with 10 bases separating them. This CDR3 is 13 amino acids long. Germline V gene sequence: CDR1 GTSNPN, CDR2 SVGIG (reference sequence).

The genes are TRBV2 and TRBJ2-7, with D maybe TRBD2 (7 bases). Germline V gives CDR1 SNHLY, CDR2 FYNNEI. With 8 bases removed from V and 3 bases from J, the gap between germline ends came to 11 bases. The CDR3 is made up of 12 amino acids. The CDR3 spells CASGRGVYEQYF. In DNA form, the CDR3 reads TGTGCCAGCGGGAGGGGGGTCTACGAGCAGTACTTC.

The rearrangement uses TRBV7-9 and TRBJ2-3, with 7 bases matching TRBD1. Trimming took 1 base from V and 4 from J; bases not matched to a gene: 2. The CDR3 sequence is 14 residues long. Germline V gene data show CDR1 as SEHNR and CDR2 as FQNEAQ (reference sequence). Here the CDR3 reads CASSLGQGADTQYF. DNA for the CDR3: TGTGCCAGCAGCTTAGGACAGGGAGCAGATACGCAGTATTTT.

J is TRBJ1-2 and V is TRBV19, with 8 positions matching TRBD1. After removal of 5 bases from V and 5 bases from J, the junction contained 13 bases not matched to a gene. Germline CDR1 and CDR2: LNHDA and SQIVND (reference sequence). CDR3 length: 16 amino acids. The CDR3 DNA follows: TGTGCCAGTAGTGCGCGGACAGGGTTACTCGTTTATGGCTACACCTTC. Amino acid sequence: CASSARTGLLVYGYTF.

The chain is built from TRBV2 and TRBJ2-7; D unclear. The CDR3 length is 10 residues. Per germline, CDR1 SNHLY and CDR2 FYNNEI. The germline V and J ends were trimmed by 8 bases and 4 bases, with 6 bases remaining between them. DNA for the CDR3: TGTGCCAGCGGTGGGTACGAGCAGTACTTC. Translated: CASGGYEQYF.

This clone appeared once. This rearrangement joins TRBV7-6 to TRBJ1-1; D possibly corresponds to TRBD1 (5 bases). V lost 1 base, J lost 4 bases, and 10 bases lay in between. The CDR3 totals 14 residues. Germline V gene sequence: CDR1 SGHVS, CDR2 FNYEAQ. The CDR3 DNA reads as TGTGCCAGCAGCTTAGAGGGGTCGGGCACTGAAGCTTTCTTT. Translated: CASSLEGSGTEAFF.

This chain uses TRBV5-1 with TRBJ1-2, with D perhaps TRBD1 (6 bases). CDR3 length: 14 amino acids. Trimming stripped 1 base from V and 7 bases from J, with 14 bases between. Germline V gene sequence: CDR1 SGHRS, CDR2 YFSETQ. The CDR3 protein is CASSLSTGKAGYTF. In DNA form, the CDR3 reads TGCGCCAGCAGCTTGTCCACAGGGAAGGCTGGCTACACCTTC.

The gene calls are TRBV2 and TRBJ2-5; D may be TRBD1 (6 bases). The CDR3 has 13 amino acids. Trimming stripped 6 bases from V and 2 bases from J, with 10 bases between. Germline assignment: CDR1 SNHLY and CDR2 FYNNEI. CDR3: CASRGDNQETQYF. CDR3 in DNA: TGTGCCAGCAGGGGGGACAATCAAGAGACCCAGTACTTC. The complete variable domain, with remaining parts taken from reference TRBV2 and TRBJ2-5, reads EPEVTQTPSHQVTQMGQEVILRCVPISNHLYFYWYRQILGQKVEFLVSFYNNEISEKSEIFDDQFSVERPDGSNFTLKIRSTKLEDSAMYFCASRGDNQETQYFGPGTRLLVL.

This clone showed up just once. The V and J genes are TRBV5-1 and TRBJ2-7; no definite D call. V was pared by 0 bases and J by 3 bases, with 4 bases between. The CDR3 length is 12 residues. The germline V gene encodes CDR1 SGHRS and CDR2 YFSETQ. Written as DNA, the CDR3 is TGCGCCAGCAGCTTGGCCAGCTACGAGCAGTACTTC. Translated: CASSLASYEQYF.

The chain combines TRBV19 with TRBJ2-7; 10 positions match TRBD2. V shed 5 bases, J shed 6 bases, and the junction held 10 bases outside the gene matches. The germline gives CDR1 LNHDA, CDR2 SQIVND (reference sequence). The CDR3 extends over 15 amino acids. The chain's CDR3 is CASSPGEREGGEQYF. In DNA, the CDR3 is TGTGCCAGTAGTCCCGGGGAGCGGGAGGGCGGCGAGCAGTACTTC. The whole variable domain, filled in from reference TRBV19 and TRBJ2-7, reads DGGITQSPKYLFRKEGQNVTLSCEQNLNHDAMYWYRQDPGQGLRLIYYSQIVNDFQKGDIAEGYSVSREKKESFPLTVTSAQKNPTAFYLCASSPGEREGGEQYFGPGTRLTVT.

This chain uses TRBV19 with TRBJ2-1, with 7 bases identical to TRBD1. Germline CDR1 is LNHDA and CDR2 is SQIVND (reference sequence). The CDR3 runs 15 residues. The trim removed 2 bases at V and 5 bases at J, leaving 6 bases unmatched. DNA of the CDR3: TGTGCCAGTAGTATATGGCAGGGGGTCGACAATGAGCAGTTCTTC. The encoded protein is CASSIWQGVDNEQFF.